The T cell receptor beta chain described here comes from a study of blood T cell repertoires in COVID-19. TCRdb's table, derived via immunoSEQ multiplex PCR, lists solely in-frame clones and lacks some. The sample holds roughly 99,000 clones, more than 70% seen once. The V end was cut by 7 bases, the J end by 8 bases, with 15 bases between. The CDR3 has 12 residues. Germline-derived CDR1 and CDR2 are SGDLS and YYNGEE. This chain connects TRBV9 to TRBJ1-1; TRBD1 is a possible D gene (6 bases). What was sequenced was peripheral blood. The TCR comes from a man between 65 and 79 years old with acute or convalescent COVID-19. In DNA form, the CDR3 reads TGTGCCAGCTCAGGAGGGGGGGGAGAAGCTTTCTTT. This sequence encodes CASSGGGGEAFF. Combining the CDR3 with reference TRBV9 and TRBJ1-1 gives the whole variable domain DSGVTQTPKHLITATGQRVTLRCSPRSGDLSVYWYQQSLDQGLQFLIQYYNGEERAKGNILERFSAQQFPDLHSELNLSSLELGDSALYFCASSGGGGEAFFGQGTRLTVV.